Shown below are 16 T cell receptor beta chains from a single sample sequenced in a study of technical replicates of blood from a handful of donors. Using immunoSEQ multiplex PCR, the repertoire was profiled, and TCRdb retains in-frame clones only, with some absent. The top ten clones hold 0.35% to 0.45% of a sample with 55,000 to 75,000 clones, approximately 92% of them seen once. Sequencing was done on a sample of T cells isolated from PBMCs. The receptors were gathered from a human donor in good health.

On this clone itself: One end of the junction does not line up with germline, which may come from a read error. The gene calls are TRBV7-9 and TRBJ2-3; the match to TRBD2 covers 10 bases. In germline, CDR1 is SEHNR, CDR2 FQNEAQ (reference sequence). This CDR3 region has 14 residues. The CDR3 DNA reads TGTGCCAGCAGCCTAGCGGGAGCAGAAGATACGCAGTATTTT. Translating gives CASSLAGAEDTQYF. The variable domain in full, with the rest retrieved from reference TRBV7-9 and TRBJ2-3, is DTGVSQNPRHKITKRGQNVTFRCDPISEHNRLYWYRQTLGQGPEFLTYFQNEAQLEKSRLLSDRFSAERPKGSFSTLEIQRTEQGDSAMYLCASSLAGAEDTQYFGPGTRLTVL.

V gene TRBV6-5 combines with J gene TRBJ2-1; possible D gene TRBD1, 6 bases. Looked up from germline, CDR1 is MNHEY and CDR2 is SVGAGI. This CDR3 has 15 amino acids. V lost 4 bases and J 5 bases, leaving 15 bases between the germline ends. CDR3 in amino acids: CASSLQGRGNNEQFF. For the CDR3, the DNA is TGTGCCAGCAGTTTACAGGGAAGAGGGAACAATGAGCAGTTCTTC.

CDR3 nucleotides: TGTGCCAGCAGTTTATACGCAGGGTCGAACACCGGGGAGCTGTTTTTT. This gives the protein CASSLYAGSNTGELFF. The chain employs TRBV27 and TRBJ2-2, with D tentatively TRBD1 (5 bases). The CDR3 consists of 16 residues. CDR1 is MNHEY and CDR2 is SMNVEV in the germline V gene (reference sequence). V was pared by 1 base and J by 0 bases, with 9 bases between.

This clone is a singleton in its sample. The chain is built from TRBV7-8 and TRBJ1-5; D not resolved. V was trimmed by 1 base and J by 2 bases, leaving 15 bases between them. CDR1 and CDR2 from the germline V gene are SGHVS and FQNEAQ. This CDR3 is built from 17 residues. This CDR3 is CASSLGQRFLGNQPQHF. The DNA of the CDR3 is TGTGCCAGCAGCTTAGGCCAGCGCTTCCTGGGCAATCAGCCCCAGCATTTT.

The chain employs TRBV18 and TRBJ2-7; TRBD2 aligns across 7 bases. V lost 3 bases to trimming and J lost 3 bases; unmatched junction nucleotides: 14. The CDR3 totals 17 residues. Per the germline V gene, CDR1 is KGHSH and CDR2 is LQKENI. The CDR3 is CASSPWGSGRERYEQYF. In nucleotides, the CDR3 is TGTGCCAGCTCACCCTGGGGCAGTGGGAGGGAGCGCTACGAGCAGTACTTC.

The genes are TRBV9 and TRBJ2-5, with 7 bases identical to TRBD2. CDR3 length: 15 residues. CDR1 is SGDLS, CDR2 YYNGEE, per germline. The V gene end was trimmed by 3 bases and the J gene end by 5 bases; junction bases not matched to a gene: 10. DNA for the CDR3: TGTGCCAGCAGCGAACAGGCGGGAGTAGGGGAGACCCAGTACTTC. Translated: CASSEQAGVGETQYF.

This CDR3 reads CASSEGTGDYEQYF. The CDR3 region has the DNA TGTGCCAGCAGTGAAGGGACAGGGGACTACGAGCAGTACTTC. This chain links TRBV25-1 with TRBJ2-7; 10 bases are shared with TRBD1. The CDR3 length is 14 residues. J was trimmed by 3 bases and V by 2 bases; bases with no gene match: 1. Germline CDR1 and CDR2: MGHDK and SYGVNS.

CDR3 coding DNA: TGTGCCAGCAGTGCCGGGACAGGGGGAGGAACTGAAGCTTTCTTT. Translated: CASSAGTGGGTEAFF. The chain employs TRBV25-1 and TRBJ1-1; TRBD1 matches at 11 bases. This CDR3 spans 15 amino acids. V was pared by 4 bases and J by 5 bases, with 6 bases of the junction left unmatched. Germline assignment: CDR1 MGHDK and CDR2 SYGVNS.

The V and J genes are TRBV5-5 and TRBJ1-5; the D gene is possibly TRBD1 (5 bases). Between the trimmed V and J ends, which lost 6 bases and 2 bases, there was a span of 6 bases. CDR3 size: 12 residues. Germline CDR1 and CDR2: SGHKS and YYEKEE (reference sequence). CDR3 nucleotide sequence: TGTGCCAGCAAACAGGGCAATCAGCCCCAGCATTTT. Residues: CASKQGNQPQHF.

This rearrangement joins TRBV5-6 to TRBJ1-2; D not resolved. This CDR3 has 11 amino acids. With 0 bases removed from V and 9 bases from J, the gap between germline ends came to 6 bases. Looked up from germline, CDR1 is SGHDT and CDR2 is YYEEEE. The CDR3 DNA reads TGTGCCAGCAGCTTGGAGCTACGCTACACCTTC. Its translation is CASSLELRYTF.

The chain uses TRBV4-3 and TRBJ2-2, with D uncertain. Germline V gene lookup returns CDR1 LGHNA and CDR2 YSLEER. The CDR3 extends over 15 amino acids. V was cut by 0 bases and J by 5 bases, with 10 bases left in between. This CDR3 reads CASSQDLLYTGELFF. In DNA, the CDR3 is TGCGCCAGCAGCCAAGATCTACTCTATACCGGGGAGCTGTTTTTT.

J is TRBJ1-2 and V is TRBV6-4; 8 bases line up with TRBD1. The CDR3 has 14 residues. The trim removed 5 bases at V and 7 bases at J, leaving 9 bases unmatched. From germline, CDR1 is MRHNA and CDR2 SNTAGT. CDR3 sequence (DNA): TGTGCCAGCAGTCCCGGGCAGGGGGCTTTTGGCTACACCTTC. Its protein product is CASSPGQGAFGYTF.

The gene calls are TRBV7-2 and TRBJ2-7; 10 nucleotides agree with TRBD2. CDR3 length equals 15 residues. Germline values: CDR1 SGHTA, CDR2 FQGNSA. Losses at the gene ends were 1 base for V and 3 bases for J; bases not matched to a gene: 3. CDR3 DNA sequence: TGTGCCAGCAGCTTAGTAACTAGCGGGATCTACGAGCAGTACTTC. It translates to CASSLVTSGIYEQYF. Supplemented by reference TRBV7-2 and TRBJ2-7, the full variable domain reads GAGVSQSPSNKVTEKGKDVELRCDPISGHTALYWYRQSLGQGLEFLIYFQGNSAPDKSGLPSDRFSAERTGGSVSTLTIQRTQQEDSAVYLCASSLVTSGIYEQYFGPGTRLTVT.

The chain employs TRBV7-2 and TRBJ2-7, with 8 positions matching TRBD1. This CDR3 is 14 amino acids long. From germline, CDR1 is SGHTA and CDR2 FQGNSA. The J segment lost 2 bases and the V segment lost 3 bases, leaving 3 bases of the junction unmatched. CDR3 in DNA: TGTGCCAGCAGCTTGGGACAGGTAACCTACGAGCAGTACTTC. It specifies CASSLGQVTYEQYF.

In DNA form, the CDR3 reads TGTGCCAGCAGCTGGGGGACTTCCCGCCGATACAATGAGCAGTTCTTC. Encoded protein: CASSWGTSRRYNEQFF. The chain recombines TRBV5-6 with TRBJ2-1, with D maybe TRBD2 (6 bases). The V and J ends lost 3 bases and 4 bases respectively, with 17 bases between them. The CDR3 runs to 16 residues. Germline lookup yields CDR1 SGHDT and CDR2 YYEEEE.

V gene TRBV30 combines with J gene TRBJ1-2; TRBD1 matches 8 bases. Germline V gene data show CDR1 as GTSNPN and CDR2 as SVGIG (reference sequence). The junction had 9 bases not matched to a gene; V was cut back by 5 bases and J by 7 bases. The CDR3 totals 13 residues. The CDR3 DNA sequence: TGTGCCTGGGTTCAGGGGGCGAGAGTTGGCTACACCTTC. Translating it yields CAWVQGARVGYTF.